These 6 T cell receptor beta chains share one sample of origin, sequenced in a study of read filtering for tumor transcriptome and immune sequencing. From roughly 400 ng of RNA, a library with molecular barcoded alpha/delta and beta/gamma adaptors was made. TCRdb recomputed calls from the reads with MiXCR, one row per CDR3 protein. The table shows approximately 150,000 distinct CDR3 sequences, with under 15% occurring only once. Input material: a population of CD138-negative cells sorted from bone marrow. Every receptor here comes from a donor aged 40 or older with multiple myeloma.

This clonotype was counted between two and nine times. This chain uses TRBV18 with TRBJ1-2; D not certain. Germline V gene lookup returns CDR1 KGHSH and CDR2 LQKENI. The V gene lost 3 bases and the J gene lost 4 bases, with 12 bases spanning the gap. CDR3 length: 14 amino acids. In DNA form, the CDR3 reads TGTGCCAGCTCACCCCTCGCGGAGGGCTATGGCTACACCTTC. Amino acids: CASSPLAEGYGYTF.

This clonotype has ten or more counts. V gene TRBV28 combines with J gene TRBJ2-7; TRBD2 matches at 13 bases. Per the germline V gene, CDR1 is MDHEN and CDR2 is SYDVKM. There are 14 residues in the CDR3. J was trimmed by 6 bases and V by 5 bases; bases with no gene match: 4. The CDR3 spells CASSLTSGRLEQYF. The CDR3 DNA reads as TGTGCCAGCAGTCTGACTAGCGGGAGGCTCGAGCAGTACTTC.

This clonotype was counted many times. The rearrangement links TRBV5-1 to TRBJ2-1, with 8 bases identical to TRBD2. The V and J ends lost 1 base and 8 bases, in that order; junction bases with no gene match: 8. The CDR3 runs 15 residues. CDR1 and CDR2 (germline): SGHRS, YFSETQ. CDR3: CASSLTSGRSHEQFF. The CDR3 DNA sequence: TGCGCCAGCAGCTTGACTAGCGGCCGGAGCCATGAGCAGTTCTTC.

The chain has TRBV20-1 and TRBJ1-1, with TRBD1 as a possible D gene (5 bases). The germline gives CDR1 DFQATT, CDR2 SNEGSKA (reference sequence). This CDR3 comprises 14 residues. The V and J ends lost 3 bases and 1 base respectively, with 12 bases between them. CDR3 region: CSASRGPKNTEAFF. In nucleotides, the CDR3 is TGCAGTGCTAGTAGGGGACCGAAGAACACTGAAGCTTTCTTT.

This clonotype was detected ten times or more. V usage is TRBV7-9 and J usage is TRBJ2-2; D gene uncertain. This CDR3 is built from 16 residues. The V end lost 5 bases, the J end lost 0 bases, and 13 bases lay between the germline ends. CDR1 and CDR2 from the germline V gene are SEHNR and FQNEAQ (reference sequence). The chain's CDR3 is CASSPAGPPNTGELFF. The CDR3 DNA reads TGTGCCAGCAGCCCAGCAGGTCCCCCGAACACCGGGGAGCTGTTTTTT.

Ten or more counts support this clonotype. The V call is TRBV5-5, the J call TRBJ1-5, with D possibly being TRBD1 (5 bases). V gave up 5 bases and J gave up 8 bases, with 17 bases separating them. CDR1 SGHKS and CDR2 YYEKEE come from the germline V gene (reference sequence). This CDR3 spans 14 amino acids. CDR3 sequence reads: CASSTAPRGEPQHF. The CDR3 region has the DNA TGTGCCAGCAGTACTGCCCCGCGGGGGGAGCCCCAGCATTTT.